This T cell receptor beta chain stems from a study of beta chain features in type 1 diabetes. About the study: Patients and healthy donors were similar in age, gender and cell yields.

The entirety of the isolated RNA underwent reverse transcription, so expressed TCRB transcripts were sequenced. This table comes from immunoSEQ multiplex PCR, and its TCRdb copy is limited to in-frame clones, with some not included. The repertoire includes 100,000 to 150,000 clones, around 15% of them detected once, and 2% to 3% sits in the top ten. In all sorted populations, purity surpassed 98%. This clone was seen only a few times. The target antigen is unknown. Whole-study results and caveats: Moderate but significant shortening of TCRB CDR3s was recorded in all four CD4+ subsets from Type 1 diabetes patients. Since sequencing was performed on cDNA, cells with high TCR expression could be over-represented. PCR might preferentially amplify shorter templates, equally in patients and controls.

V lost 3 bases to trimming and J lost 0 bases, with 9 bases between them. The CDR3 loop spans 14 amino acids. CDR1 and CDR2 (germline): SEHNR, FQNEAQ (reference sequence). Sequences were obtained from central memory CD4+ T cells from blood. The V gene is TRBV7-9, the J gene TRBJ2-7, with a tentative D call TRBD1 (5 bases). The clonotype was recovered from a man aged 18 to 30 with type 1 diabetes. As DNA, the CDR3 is TGTGCCAGCAGCTTCACCAGGGACTCCTACGAGCAGTACTTC. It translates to CASSFTRDSYEQYF.